This T cell receptor beta chain comes out of a study of CD8 T cells in ankylosing spondylitis. With molecular barcodes, quantitative 5'-RACE was used to make the TCR beta libraries. TCRdb re-called the 5' RACE reads with MiXCR, one entry per CDR3 protein. This sample has about 130,000 distinct CDR3 sequences, with over 6% found just once. This clonotype came up many times. The CDR3 sequence is 13 residues long. Germline CDR1 is SEHNR and CDR2 is FQNEAQ (reference sequence). The germline V and J ends were trimmed by 4 bases and 0 bases, with 5 bases remaining between them. This chain links TRBV7-9 with TRBJ2-3; D is perhaps TRBD2 (5 bases). The sequencing sample was made of blood, either unsorted or a sorted T cell fraction (not recorded which). The source is a male donor with ankylosing spondylitis or in good health (not recorded which). This CDR3 is CASSWTSTDTQYF. Here the CDR3 DNA reads TGTGCCAGCAGCTGGACTAGCACAGATACGCAGTATTTT.